Each of the 6 T cell receptor beta chains below was sequenced from the same sample in a study of CD8+ T cells in alopecia areata (dated by TCRdb to the late 2010s). The intended sense of this specimen's time point label: 24 weeks on oral tofacitinib. This sample's treatment or condition label indicates: oral pan-JAK inhibitor, 5-10 mg twice daily. Library prep was done by the immunoSEQ multiplex PCR assay. RNA was extracted from all samples and reverse transcribed into cDNA as template for TCR sequencing. Sourced from immuneACCESS, this table was stored by TCRdb with only in-frame sequences that have V and J called. A share of the clones is absent; for the studies checked, an unresolved V gene accounts for under half, and the remainder has no known explanation. Within this sample are 90,000 to 120,000 clones, with about four fifths of them counted one time only. The top ten clonotypes cover 20% to 25% of the sample.

The source material was CD8+ T cells sorted from blood, sampled at week 24, from a patient treated with tofacitinib. These receptors all stem from a human donor with alopecia areata.

The chain joins TRBV6-6 to TRBJ2-1, with 12 bases fitting TRBD2. Germline V gene sequence: CDR1 MNHNY, CDR2 SVGAGI (reference sequence). V lost 6 bases and J lost 9; bases outside the gene matches: 9. The CDR3 contains 15 residues. The CDR3: CASSSTSGGPLEQFF. In DNA, the CDR3 is TGTGCCAGCAGCTCGACTAGCGGGGGCCCGCTTGAGCAGTTCTTC.

The V and J genes are TRBV29-1 and TRBJ2-1, with TRBD1 matching over 10 bases. The germline gives CDR1 SQVTM, CDR2 ANQGSEA. Losses at the gene ends were 6 bases for V and 9 bases for J; bases not matched to a gene: 5. The CDR3 extends over 12 amino acids. CDR3 sequence reads: CSVSGQGGEQFF. The CDR3 bases are TGCAGCGTATCCGGACAGGGGGGTGAGCAGTTCTTC.

The chain joins TRBV5-6 to TRBJ2-7; D gene uncertain. The germline V and J ends were trimmed by 4 bases and 1 base, with 3 bases remaining between them. The CDR3 totals 11 residues. Germline CDR1 is SGHDT and CDR2 is YYEEEE. The CDR3 region is CASSRSYEQYF. The DNA of the CDR3 is TGTGCCAGCAGCCGGTCCTACGAGCAGTACTTC.

J is TRBJ2-7 and V is TRBV11-1, with 9 bases aligning to TRBD2. The CDR3 loop spans 15 amino acids. Germline CDR1 SGHAT, CDR2 FQDESV (reference sequence). The V segment lost 4 bases and the J segment 4 bases; nucleotides outside the gene matches: 8. In nucleotides, the CDR3 is TGTGCCAGCAGCTCGGCGGGGGGGCGATCGTACGAGCAGTACTTC. Translation gives CASSSAGGRSYEQYF.

The genes are TRBV4-1 and TRBJ2-7, with D perhaps TRBD2 (5 bases). Germline CDR1 and CDR2: MGHRA and YSYEKL. The CDR3 has 15 residues. The V end was cut by 4 bases, the J end by 3 bases, with 16 bases between. The CDR3 DNA follows: TGCGCCAGCAGCCTGCATCCCGCCCGGGACTACGAGCAGTACTTC. Amino acids: CASSLHPARDYEQYF.

This chain joins TRBV7-3 and TRBJ1-2; 9 positions agree with TRBD1. CDR1 SGHTA and CDR2 FQGTGA come from the germline V gene. V lost 7 bases to trimming and J lost 6 bases; unmatched junction nucleotides: 9. The CDR3 has 14 residues. The CDR3 here is CASTDDRGWDGYTF. CDR3 DNA sequence: TGTGCCAGCACCGACGACAGGGGGTGGGATGGCTACACCTTC.